The next 3 T cell receptor beta chains were all read from a single sample in a study of T cell changes during pregnancy in multiple sclerosis. Clones were sequenced by immunoSEQ multiplex PCR, and TCRdb holds only the in-frame ones, with some missing. The table records around 38,000 clones, more than 85% of them present only once. This sample comprised CD8+ T cells from peripheral blood mononuclear cells, obtained in the third trimester of pregnancy. These receptors came from a female donor with multiple sclerosis, enrolled in a pregnancy study.

V usage is TRBV4-3 and J usage is TRBJ2-1; 9 nucleotides align to TRBD2. This CDR3 spans 16 amino acids. In germline, CDR1 is LGHNA, CDR2 YSLEER. V lost 1 base to trimming and J lost 2 bases; unmatched junction nucleotides: 3. Here the CDR3 DNA reads TGCGCCAGCAGCCAAGGGTGGACTAGCGCCTACAATGAGCAGTTCTTC. This sequence encodes CASSQGWTSAYNEQFF.

This clone appeared a few times. The chain recombines TRBV9 with TRBJ1-2, with TRBD1 matching over 8 bases. Germline CDR1 SGDLS, CDR2 YYNGEE. The CDR3 spans 16 residues. J was trimmed by 3 bases and V by 0 bases; bases with no gene match: 7. The CDR3 region is CASSVEAGGVHYGYTF. In DNA, the CDR3 is TGTGCCAGCAGCGTAGAGGCAGGGGGCGTGCACTATGGCTACACCTTC. Full variable domain (outside the CDR3, taken from reference TRBV9 and TRBJ1-2): DSGVTQTPKHLITATGQRVTLRCSPRSGDLSVYWYQQSLDQGLQFLIQYYNGEERAKGNILERFSAQQFPDLHSELNLSSLELGDSALYFCASSVEAGGVHYGYTFGSGTRLTVV.

This sequence joins TRBV9 and TRBJ2-2; D ambiguous. Deletions cut 0 bases from V and 7 bases from J, with 4 bases between. Per the germline V gene, CDR1 is SGDLS and CDR2 is YYNGEE. This CDR3 has 12 amino acids. CDR3 sequence reads: CASSVAFGELFF. CDR3 DNA sequence: TGTGCCAGCAGCGTAGCGTTCGGGGAGCTGTTTTTT.